This entry describes one T cell receptor (beta chain). Germline lookup yields CDR1 MNHEY and CDR2 SMNVEV (reference sequence). Trimming cost V 8 bases and J 3 bases, with 14 bases left between them. The CDR3 has 13 amino acids. How the authors handled the data: Estimated nucleated cell counts came from reference gene primer amplification. Here immunoSEQ multiplex PCR was the method, and the copy in TCRdb shows in-frame clones only, minus some. V and J calls and clone size are given by that table; D and trimming were obtained from the DNA. The sample lists approximately 180,000 clones, approximately 88% occurring once. The sample comes from a study of blood T cell repertoires in COVID-19. For the study at large: T cells, B-cell-depleted T cells, or PBMCs supplied cDNA or gDNA.

Enrollment of patients from Seattle took place during active infection, with longitudinal follow-up. The chain couples TRBV27 to TRBJ2-7, with D maybe TRBD2 (6 bases). Sequenced sample: peripheral blood. The TCR was taken from a woman aged 40-49 years with COVID-19, enrolled during active disease. The DNA for the CDR3 is TGTGCCAGCTGGCCTAGCGCAGTCTACGAGCAGTACTTC. This gives the protein CASWPSAVYEQYF.